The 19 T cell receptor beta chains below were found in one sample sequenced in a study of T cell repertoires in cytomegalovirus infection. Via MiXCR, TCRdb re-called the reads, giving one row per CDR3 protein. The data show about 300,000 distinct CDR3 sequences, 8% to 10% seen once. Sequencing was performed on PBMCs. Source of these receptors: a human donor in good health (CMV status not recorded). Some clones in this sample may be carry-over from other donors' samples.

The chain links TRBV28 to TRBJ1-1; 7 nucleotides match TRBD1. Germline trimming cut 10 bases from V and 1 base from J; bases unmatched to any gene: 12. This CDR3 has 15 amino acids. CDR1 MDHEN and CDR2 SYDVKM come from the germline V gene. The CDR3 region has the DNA TGTGCCACCCTTTTGGGCAGGGGGAGGAACACTGAAGCTTTCTTT. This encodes CATLLGRGRNTEAFF.

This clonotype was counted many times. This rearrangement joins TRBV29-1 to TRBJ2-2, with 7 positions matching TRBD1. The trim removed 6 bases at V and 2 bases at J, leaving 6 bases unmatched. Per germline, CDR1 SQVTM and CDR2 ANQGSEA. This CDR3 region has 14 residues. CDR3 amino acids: CSVGTGVNTGELFF. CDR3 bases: TGCAGCGTCGGTACAGGGGTCAACACCGGGGAGCTGTTTTTT.

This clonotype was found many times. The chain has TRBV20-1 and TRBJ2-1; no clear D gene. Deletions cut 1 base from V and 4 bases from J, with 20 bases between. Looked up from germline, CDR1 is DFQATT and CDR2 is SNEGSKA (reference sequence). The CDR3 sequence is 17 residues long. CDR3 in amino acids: CSARGQMALSGYNEQFF. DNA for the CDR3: TGCAGTGCTAGAGGCCAGATGGCTCTGAGTGGGTACAATGAGCAGTTCTTC.

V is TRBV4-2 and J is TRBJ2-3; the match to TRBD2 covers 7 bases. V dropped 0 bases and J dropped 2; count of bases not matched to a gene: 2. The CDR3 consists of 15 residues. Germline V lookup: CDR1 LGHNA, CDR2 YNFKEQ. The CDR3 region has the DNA TGTGCCAGCAGCCAAGAGAGACTAGCCACAGATACGCAGTATTTT. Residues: CASSQERLATDTQYF.

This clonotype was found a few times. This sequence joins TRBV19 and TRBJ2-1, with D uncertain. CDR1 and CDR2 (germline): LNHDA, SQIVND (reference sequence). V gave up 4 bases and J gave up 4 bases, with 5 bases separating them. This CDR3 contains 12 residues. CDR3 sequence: CASSREYNEQFF. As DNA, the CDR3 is TGTGCCAGTAGTAGAGAGTACAATGAGCAGTTCTTC.

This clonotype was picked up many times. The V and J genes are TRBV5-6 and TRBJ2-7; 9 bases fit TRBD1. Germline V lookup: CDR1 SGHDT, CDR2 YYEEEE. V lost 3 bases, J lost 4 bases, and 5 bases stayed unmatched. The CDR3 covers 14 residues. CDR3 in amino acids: CASSWGQGWYEQYF. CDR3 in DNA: TGTGCCAGCAGCTGGGGACAGGGATGGTACGAGCAGTACTTC.

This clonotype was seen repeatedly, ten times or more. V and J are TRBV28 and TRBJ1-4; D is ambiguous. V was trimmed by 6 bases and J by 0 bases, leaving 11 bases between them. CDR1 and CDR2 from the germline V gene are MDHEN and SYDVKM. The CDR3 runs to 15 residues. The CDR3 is CASSLPGATNEKLFF. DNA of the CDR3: TGTGCCAGCAGCCTACCCGGGGCAACTAATGAAAAACTGTTTTTT. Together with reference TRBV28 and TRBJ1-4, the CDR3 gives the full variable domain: DVKVTQSSRYLVKRTGEKVFLECVQDMDHENMFWYRQDPGLGLRLIYFSYDVKMKEKGDIPEGYSVSREKKERFSLILESASTNQTSMYLCASSLPGATNEKLFFGSGTQLSVL.

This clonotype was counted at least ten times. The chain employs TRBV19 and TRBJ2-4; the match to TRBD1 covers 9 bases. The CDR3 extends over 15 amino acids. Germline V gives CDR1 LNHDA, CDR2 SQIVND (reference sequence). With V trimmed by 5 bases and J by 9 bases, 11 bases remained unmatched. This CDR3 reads CASSPSGQGLGIQYF. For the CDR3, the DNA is TGTGCCAGTAGTCCATCGGGACAGGGATTGGGCATTCAGTACTTC.

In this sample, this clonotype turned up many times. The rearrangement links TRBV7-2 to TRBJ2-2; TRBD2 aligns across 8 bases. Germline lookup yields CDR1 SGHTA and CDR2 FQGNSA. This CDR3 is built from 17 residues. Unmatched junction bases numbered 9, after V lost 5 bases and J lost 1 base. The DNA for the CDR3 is TGTGCCAGCAGCCTTGGGGGCGGGGGGTTGAACACCGGGGAGCTGTTTTTT. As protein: CASSLGGGGLNTGELFF.

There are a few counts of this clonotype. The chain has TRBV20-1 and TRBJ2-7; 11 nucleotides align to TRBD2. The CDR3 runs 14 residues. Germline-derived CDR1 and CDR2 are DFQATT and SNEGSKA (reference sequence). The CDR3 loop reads CGFLLAGGFYEQYV. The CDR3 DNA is TGCGGATTCCTCCTAGCGGGGGGATTCTACGAGCAGTACGTC.

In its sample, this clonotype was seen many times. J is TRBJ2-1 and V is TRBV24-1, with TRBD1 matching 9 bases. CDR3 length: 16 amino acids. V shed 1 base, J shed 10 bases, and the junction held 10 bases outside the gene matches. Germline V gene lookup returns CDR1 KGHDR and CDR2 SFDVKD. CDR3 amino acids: CATSDLKGQGLDEQFF. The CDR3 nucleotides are TGTGCCACCAGTGATTTAAAGGGACAGGGTCTGGACGAGCAGTTCTTC.

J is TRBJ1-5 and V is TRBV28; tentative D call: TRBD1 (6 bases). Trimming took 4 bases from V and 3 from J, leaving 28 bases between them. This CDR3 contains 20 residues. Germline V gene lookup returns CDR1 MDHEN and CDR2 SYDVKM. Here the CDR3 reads CASSSPGTSMGFGVNQPQHF. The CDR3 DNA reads TGTGCCAGCAGTTCCCCAGGGACATCAATGGGGTTTGGAGTCAATCAGCCCCAGCATTTT. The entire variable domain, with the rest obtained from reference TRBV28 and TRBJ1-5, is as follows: DVKVTQSSRYLVKRTGEKVFLECVQDMDHENMFWYRQDPGLGLRLIYFSYDVKMKEKGDIPEGYSVSREKKERFSLILESASTNQTSMYLCASSSPGTSMGFGVNQPQHFGDGTRLSIL.

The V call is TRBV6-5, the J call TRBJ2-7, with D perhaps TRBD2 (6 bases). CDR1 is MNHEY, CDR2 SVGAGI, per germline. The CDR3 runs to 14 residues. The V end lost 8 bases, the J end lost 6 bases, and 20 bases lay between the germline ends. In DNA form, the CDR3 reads TGTGCCAGCGCTCGTGGCGGGGCGGTGGGCGAGCAGTACTTC. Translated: CASARGGAVGEQYF.

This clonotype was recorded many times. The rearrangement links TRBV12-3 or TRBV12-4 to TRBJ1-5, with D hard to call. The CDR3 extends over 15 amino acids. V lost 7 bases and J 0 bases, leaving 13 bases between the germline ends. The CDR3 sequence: CASKLSKDSNQPQHF. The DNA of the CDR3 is TGTGCCAGCAAGCTATCCAAGGATAGCAATCAGCCCCAGCATTTT.

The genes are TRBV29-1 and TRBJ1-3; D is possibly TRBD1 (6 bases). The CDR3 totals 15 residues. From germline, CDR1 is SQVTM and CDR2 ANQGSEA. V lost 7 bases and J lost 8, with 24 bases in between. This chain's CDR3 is CSATLTERGGDTIYF. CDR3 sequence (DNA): TGCAGCGCCACTCTGACCGAAAGGGGGGGGGACACCATATATTTT.

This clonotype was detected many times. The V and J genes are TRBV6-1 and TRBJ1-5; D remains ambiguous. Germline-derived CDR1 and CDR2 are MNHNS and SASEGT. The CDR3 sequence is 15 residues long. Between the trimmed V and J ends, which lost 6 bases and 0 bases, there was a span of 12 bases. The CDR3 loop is CASRKQSTSNQPQHF. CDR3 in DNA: TGTGCCAGCAGGAAACAGTCTACTAGCAATCAGCCCCAGCATTTT.

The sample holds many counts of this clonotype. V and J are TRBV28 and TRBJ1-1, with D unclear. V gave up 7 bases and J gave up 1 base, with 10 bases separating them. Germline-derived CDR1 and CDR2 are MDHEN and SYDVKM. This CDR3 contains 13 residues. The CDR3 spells CASTLGENTEAFF. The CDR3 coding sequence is TGTGCCAGCACCCTAGGAGAGAACACTGAAGCTTTCTTT.

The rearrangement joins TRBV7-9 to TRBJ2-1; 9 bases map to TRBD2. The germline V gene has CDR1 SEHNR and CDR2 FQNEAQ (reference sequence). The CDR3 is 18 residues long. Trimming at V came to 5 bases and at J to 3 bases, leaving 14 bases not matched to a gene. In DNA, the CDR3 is TGTGCCAGCAGCGAAGGTCGAAGCGGGGGGCCTTTCTACAATGAGCAGTTCTTC. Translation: CASSEGRSGGPFYNEQFF.

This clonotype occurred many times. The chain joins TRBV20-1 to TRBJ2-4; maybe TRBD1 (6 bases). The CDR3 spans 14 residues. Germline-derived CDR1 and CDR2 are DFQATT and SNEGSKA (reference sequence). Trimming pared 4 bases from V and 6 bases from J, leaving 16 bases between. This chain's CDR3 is CSATQGIGANIQYF. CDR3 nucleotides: TGCAGTGCTACACAGGGAATTGGGGCAAACATTCAGTACTTC.